Below, 21 T cell receptor beta chains from the same sample are listed, as sequenced in a study of identical twins. TCRdb re-analysed the 5' RACE reads in MiXCR, keeping a single row per CDR3 protein. The sample lists a few hundred thousand distinct CDR3 sequences; roughly 13% were seen once. The same sample was also studied in work on yellow fever vaccine responses in identical twins.

Specimen: memory (CD45RO+) T cells sorted from blood. The receptors here all came from a woman under 30 in good health.

This clonotype was seen only a few times. V and J are TRBV2 and TRBJ2-5, with TRBD1 identical over 7 bases. The germline V gene has CDR1 SNHLY and CDR2 FYNNEI. CDR3 length equals 13 residues. Unmatched junction bases numbered 3, after V lost 4 bases and J lost 4 bases. The chain's CDR3 is CASSGYRGETQYF. CDR3 in DNA: TGTGCCAGCAGTGGATACAGGGGAGAGACCCAGTACTTC.

The chain recombines TRBV19 with TRBJ2-5; TRBD1 aligns across 8 bases. Per the germline V gene, CDR1 is LNHDA and CDR2 is SQIVND (reference sequence). The V segment lost 4 bases and the J segment 4 bases; nucleotides outside the gene matches: 5. The CDR3 totals 14 residues. The CDR3 protein is CASSTRGLGETQYF. The CDR3 coding sequence is TGTGCCAGTAGTACCAGGGGGCTCGGAGAGACCCAGTACTTC.

This clonotype occurred many times. This chain links TRBV18 with TRBJ2-2; 8 bases are shared with TRBD2. The CDR3 is 16 amino acids. Germline V lookup: CDR1 KGHSH, CDR2 LQKENI. The V segment lost 3 bases and the J segment 4 bases; nucleotides outside the gene matches: 7. The CDR3, as DNA: TGTGCCAGCTCACCCAGTATAGCGGGACTCACCGGGGAGCTGTTTTTT. Encoded protein: CASSPSIAGLTGELFF.

Worth noting for this clonotype: At one of its ends the junction is not consistent with the germline gene, which may arise from a read error. This chain links TRBV12-3 or TRBV12-4 with TRBJ2-7; perhaps TRBD2 as D (5 bases). The length of the CDR3 is 12 residues. The CDR3 nucleotides are TGTGCCAGCAGTTTCACTAGGTACGAGCAGTGCTTC. Its translation is CASSFTRYEQCF.

This chain joins TRBV12-3 or TRBV12-4 and TRBJ2-2; 8 positions match TRBD1. The CDR3 spans 15 residues. V shed 3 bases, J shed 4 bases, and the junction held 4 bases outside the gene matches. In DNA, the CDR3 is TGTGCCAGCAGTTTTGGACAGGGTCGCACCGGGGAGCTGTTTTTT. Amino acid sequence: CASSFGQGRTGELFF.

CDR3 in amino acids: CSGTDAASYEQYF. The CDR3 nucleotides read TGCAGTGGCACGGACGCTGCCTCCTACGAGCAGTACTTC. The chain uses TRBV20-1 and TRBJ2-7; D gene uncertain. Trimming removed 7 bases at V and 0 bases at J, with 13 bases between. The CDR3 extends over 13 amino acids. Germline CDR1 reads DFQATT; CDR2 reads SNEGSKA (reference sequence).

This clonotype was seen only a few times. This chain joins TRBV12-3 or TRBV12-4 and TRBJ2-3; 7 bases match TRBD2. Trimming removed 5 bases from V and 2 bases from J; junction bases left unmatched: 4. The CDR3 contains 14 residues. CDR3 region: CASSPTSFTDTQYF. CDR3 DNA sequence: TGTGCCAGCAGTCCGACTAGCTTCACAGATACGCAGTATTTT.

The chain employs TRBV3-1 and TRBJ1-1; D unresolved. V was pared by 0 bases and J by 2 bases, with 7 bases between. Germline CDR1 and CDR2: LGHDT and YNNKEL (reference sequence). The CDR3 sequence is 14 residues long. CDR3 sequence reads: CASSQDGVNTEAFF. Here the CDR3 DNA reads TGTGCCAGCAGCCAAGACGGAGTTAACACTGAAGCTTTCTTT. The complete variable domain, with remaining parts taken from reference TRBV3-1 and TRBJ1-1, reads DTAVSQTPKYLVTQMGNDKSIKCEQNLGHDTMYWYKQDSKKFLKIMFSYNNKELIINETVPNRFSPKSPDKAHLNLHINSLELGDSAVYFCASSQDGVNTEAFFGQGTRLTVV.

This clonotype was observed a few times. The V call is TRBV20-1, the J call TRBJ1-5; a possible D gene is TRBD1 (5 bases). The CDR3 spans 13 residues. V shed 3 bases and J shed 7 bases, with 13 bases lying between them. The germline gives CDR1 DFQATT, CDR2 SNEGSKA (reference sequence). This CDR3 reads CSASSGVEQPQHF. CDR3 bases: TGCAGTGCTAGTTCGGGGGTGGAACAGCCCCAGCATTTT.

This clonotype has a single count. The chain carries TRBV20-1 and TRBJ2-7; no definite D call. Germline values: CDR1 DFQATT, CDR2 SNEGSKA (reference sequence). CDR3 size: 12 residues. The V gene lost 2 bases and the J gene lost 0 bases, with 5 bases spanning the gap. As DNA, the CDR3 is TGCAGTGCTAGAACGAACTCCTACGAGCAGTACTTC. The encoded protein is CSARTNSYEQYF.

The CDR3 DNA reads as TGCAGCGTTGGGGGGGTGGGAACTAGCGGGAGGGCGAATGAGCAGTTCTTC. Translation gives CSVGGVGTSGRANEQFF. The chain employs TRBV29-1 and TRBJ2-1, with 13 bases identical to TRBD2. This CDR3 comprises 17 residues. J gave up 7 bases and V 4 bases, and 13 bases lay outside the gene matches. Per germline, CDR1 SQVTM and CDR2 ANQGSEA.

This clonotype was counted ten times or more. This chain links TRBV12-3 or TRBV12-4 with TRBJ2-1; D might be TRBD1 (6 bases). Between the trimmed V and J ends, which lost 7 bases and 7 bases, there was a span of 17 bases. This CDR3 contains 14 residues. Here the CDR3 reads CASNNRELWNEQFF. Here the CDR3 DNA reads TGTGCCAGCAACAACAGGGAATTGTGGAATGAGCAGTTCTTC.

The genes are TRBV7-9 and TRBJ2-4; weak D call: TRBD2 (6 bases). The germline gives CDR1 SEHNR, CDR2 FQNEAQ (reference sequence). V lost 2 bases and J lost 3, with 14 bases in between. The CDR3 is 16 amino acids. This CDR3 reads CASSLRIGRDKNIQYF. DNA of the CDR3: TGTGCCAGCAGCTTAAGAATAGGGCGGGACAAAAACATTCAGTACTTC.

This chain uses TRBV11-2 with TRBJ2-3; possibly TRBD1 for D (7 bases). The CDR3 is 15 residues long. The V end lost 3 bases, the J end lost 2 bases, and 12 bases lay between the germline ends. The germline CDR1 and CDR2 sequences are SGHAT and FQNNGV. This CDR3 reads CASSLPGGHTDTQYF. The CDR3 coding sequence is TGTGCCAGCAGCTTGCCAGGGGGGCACACAGATACGCAGTATTTT.

CDR3 in DNA: TGTGCCAGCAGCCCAGGGGTTCCTGAGGGAGGTCAGCCCCAGCATTTT. Protein: CASSPGVPEGGQPQHF. The chain recombines TRBV9 with TRBJ1-5; perhaps TRBD1 as D (6 bases). The length of the CDR3 is 16 residues. Between the trimmed V and J ends, which lost 4 bases and 6 bases, there was a span of 20 bases. Per the germline V gene, CDR1 is SGDLS and CDR2 is YYNGEE.

In the case of this clonotype: A much larger clone sits a single nucleotide away, making a read error possible. Because it lacks the conserved phenylalanine or tryptophan at the end, this CDR3 is likely a read error. The chain combines TRBV5-1 with TRBJ2-1; D is possibly TRBD2 (5 bases). Germline V gene data show CDR1 as SGHRS and CDR2 as YFSETQ. V was shortened by 0 bases and J by 4 bases, with 5 bases between the two germline ends. The CDR3 is 13 residues long. DNA of the CDR3: TGCGCCAGCAGCTTGGGCGGGTACAATGAGCAGTTCTAC. Its protein is CASSLGGYNEQFY.

Only a few counts were recorded for this clonotype. The chain joins TRBV3-1 to TRBJ1-2; 7 bases align to TRBD1. The CDR3 is made up of 14 amino acids. Germline V CDR1 and CDR2: LGHDT, YNNKEL (reference sequence). V lost 1 base and J lost 8; bases outside the gene matches: 7. The CDR3 nucleotides are TGTGCCAGCAGCCAAGGACAGGGTAACTGGGGCTACACCTTC. Encoded protein: CASSQGQGNWGYTF. Complete variable domain (other parts from reference TRBV3-1 and TRBJ1-2): DTAVSQTPKYLVTQMGNDKSIKCEQNLGHDTMYWYKQDSKKFLKIMFSYNNKELIINETVPNRFSPKSPDKAHLNLHINSLELGDSAVYFCASSQGQGNWGYTFGSGTRLTVV.

The V gene is TRBV5-4, the J gene TRBJ2-3; 9 nucleotides agree with TRBD1. After removal of 1 base from V and 5 bases from J, the junction contained 11 bases not matched to a gene. This CDR3 contains 17 residues. Germline CDR1 is SGHNT and CDR2 is YYREEE (reference sequence). CDR3 protein: CASSLSPTGQGGDTQYF. For the CDR3, the DNA is TGTGCCAGCAGCTTGTCCCCTACGGGACAGGGTGGAGATACGCAGTATTTT. The full variable domain, in which reference TRBV5-4 and TRBJ2-3 provide the parts outside the CDR3, is ETGVTQSPTHLIKTRGQQVTLRCSSQSGHNTVSWYQQALGQGPQFIFQYYREEENGRGNFPPRFSGLQFPNYSSELNVNALELDDSALYLCASSLSPTGQGGDTQYFGPGTRLTVL.

This clonotype was found many times. The rearrangement links TRBV9 to TRBJ2-5, with TRBD2 identical over 14 bases. This CDR3 region has 19 residues. Germline trimming cut 0 bases from V and 1 base from J; bases unmatched to any gene: 8. Germline assignment: CDR1 SGDLS and CDR2 YYNGEE. In nucleotides, the CDR3 is TGTGCCAGCAGCGTAGGTCTCGGACTAGCGGGAGGCGGCCAAGAGACCCAGTACTTC. Translation gives CASSVGLGLAGGGQETQYF.

V and J are TRBV7-6 and TRBJ2-7, with a tentative D call TRBD2 (7 bases). Germline CDR1 reads SGHVS; CDR2 reads FNYEAQ. This CDR3 comprises 13 residues. The ends were cut back, 5 bases at V and 7 bases at J, with 15 bases in the middle. Here the CDR3 DNA reads TGTGCCAGCAGCCGGGGGGCTAGCAGGGAGCAGTACTTC. As protein: CASSRGASREQYF.

The chain recombines TRBV7-9 with TRBJ1-1; D might be TRBD1 (5 bases). The CDR3 sequence is 16 residues long. The germline V gene has CDR1 SEHNR and CDR2 FQNEAQ (reference sequence). Trimming left V 2 bases short and J 0 bases short, with 13 bases between. CDR3 nucleotide sequence: TGTGCCAGCAGCTTATACCCTCAGGGATTGAACACTGAAGCTTTCTTT. This encodes CASSLYPQGLNTEAFF.